This entry lists 9 T cell receptor beta chains sequenced from one sample in a study of blood T cells in healthy people across ages. Sample-barcoded 5' priming and a J-beta primer mix drove a second PCR of roughly 7 to 11 cycles. One entry per CDR3 protein, called by TCRdb with MiXCR from the 5' RACE reads. The table lists around 1.7 million distinct CDR3 sequences, approximately 30% of them singletons. Sample: blood. The receptors were gathered from a woman in her 30s in good health.

At least ten counts were recorded for this clonotype. The gene calls are TRBV6-2 or TRBV6-3 and TRBJ1-5; D gene uncertain. V lost 7 bases and J lost 3, with 13 bases in between. The CDR3 spans 14 residues. Germline assignment: CDR1 MNHEY and CDR2 SVGEGT. The CDR3 region is CASISGSTNQPQHF. CDR3 coding DNA: TGTGCCAGCATTTCTGGTTCGACCAATCAGCCCCAGCATTTT.

Turning to this clonotype: A much larger clone differs from this one at a single base, so this may be a read error. The genes are TRBV7-2 and TRBJ2-3, with 11 bases fitting TRBD2. Looked up from germline, CDR1 is SGHTA and CDR2 is FQGNSA. This CDR3 is built from 15 residues. CDR3 amino acids: CAGSTSGRRTDTQYF. CDR3 sequence (DNA): TGTGCCGGCAGCACTAGCGGGAGAAGGACAGATACGCAGTATTTT.

This clonotype was found a few times. A much larger clone lies one base from this, so it may be a read error. This chain links TRBV29-1 with TRBJ2-7; 13 positions match TRBD2. V trimming: 8 bases; J trimming: 7 bases; junction bases outside the gene matches: 11. Germline V gives CDR1 SQVTM, CDR2 ANQGSEA. The CDR3 spans 14 residues. Here the CDR3 DNA reads TGCAGCCTTGCGGGACTAGCGGGAATCAATGAGCAGTACTTC. Amino acids: CSLAGLAGINEQYF.

The CDR3 DNA reads as TGTGCCAGCAGCCCGGGACAGGTCTCGGAGCAGTACTTC. Protein: CASSPGQVSEQYF. The J gene is TRBJ2-7, the V gene TRBV5-6, with 8 nucleotides matching TRBD1. The CDR3 is 13 residues long. J gave up 7 bases and V 4 bases, and 7 bases lay outside the gene matches. Germline V gene sequence: CDR1 SGHDT, CDR2 YYEEEE.

This clonotype was recorded a few times. This chain links TRBV5-1 with TRBJ1-1; maybe TRBD1 (5 bases). V was pared by 3 bases and J by 6 bases, with 12 bases between. The germline V gene has CDR1 SGHRS and CDR2 YFSETQ. The CDR3 totals 13 residues. CDR3 in amino acids: CASSWGSGAEAFF. The CDR3 DNA reads TGCGCCAGCAGCTGGGGCTCCGGGGCTGAAGCTTTCTTT.

This clonotype was detected a few times. The chain has TRBV5-1 and TRBJ2-2; 7 bases agree with TRBD2. CDR1 and CDR2 from the germline V gene are SGHRS and YFSETQ. V trimming: 0 bases; J trimming: 5 bases; junction bases outside the gene matches: 7. The CDR3 consists of 16 residues. In nucleotides, the CDR3 is TGCGCCAGCAGCTTGGCGGCCGGGAGGAGAACCGGGGAGCTGTTTTTT. This gives the protein CASSLAAGRRTGELFF.

This clonotype was seen more than once but under ten times. The chain couples TRBV6-1 to TRBJ2-5; D perhaps matches TRBD1 (6 bases). The CDR3 covers 16 residues. V was cut by 2 bases and J by 3 bases, with 16 bases left in between. CDR1 is MNHNS and CDR2 is SASEGT in the germline V gene. CDR3 nucleotides: TGTGCCAGCAGTGAATCGCCGGGACATGGCGAAGAGACCCAGTACTTC. Its protein is CASSESPGHGEETQYF.

This clonotype was counted only a few times. The chain links TRBV6-5 to TRBJ2-2, with a weak D call TRBD2 (6 bases). CDR3 length: 16 residues. V was cut by 6 bases and J by 0 bases, with 14 bases left in between. Germline CDR1 is MNHEY and CDR2 is SVGAGI. CDR3 DNA sequence: TGTGCCAGCAGAGCCCGCGGGACGTCGAACACCGGGGAGCTGTTTTTT. This sequence encodes CASRARGTSNTGELFF.

This chain uses TRBV7-2 with TRBJ2-3; the D is unclear. Trimming took 5 bases from V and 3 from J, leaving 15 bases between them. Germline CDR1 SGHTA, CDR2 FQGNSA. The CDR3 sequence is 15 residues long. The CDR3 sequence is CASSRDSGGTDTQYF. CDR3 nucleotide sequence: TGTGCCAGCAGCCGCGATTCGGGCGGAACAGATACGCAGTATTTT.